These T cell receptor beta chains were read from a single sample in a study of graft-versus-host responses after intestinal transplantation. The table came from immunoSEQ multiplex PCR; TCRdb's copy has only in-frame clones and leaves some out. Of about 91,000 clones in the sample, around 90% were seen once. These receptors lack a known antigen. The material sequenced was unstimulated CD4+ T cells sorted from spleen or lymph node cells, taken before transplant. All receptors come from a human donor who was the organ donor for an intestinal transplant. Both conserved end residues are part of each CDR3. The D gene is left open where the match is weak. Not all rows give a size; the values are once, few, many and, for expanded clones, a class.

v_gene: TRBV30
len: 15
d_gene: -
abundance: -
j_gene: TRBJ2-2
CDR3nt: TGTGCCTGGAGTGTACGGGACACCAACACCGGGGAGCTGTTTTTT
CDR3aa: CAWSVRDTNTGELFF

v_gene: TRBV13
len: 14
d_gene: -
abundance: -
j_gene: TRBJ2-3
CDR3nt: TGTGCCAGCCAGCGGAACGGAGGTACAGATACGCAGTATTTT
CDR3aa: CASQRNGGTDTQYF

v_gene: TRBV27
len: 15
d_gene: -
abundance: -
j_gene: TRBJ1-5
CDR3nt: TGTGCCAGCAGTTTAGTTGGGAGCGGCAATCAGCCCCAGCATTTT
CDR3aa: CASSLVGSGNQPQHF

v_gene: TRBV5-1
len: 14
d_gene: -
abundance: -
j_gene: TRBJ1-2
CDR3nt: TGCGCCAGCAGCCCCTGGACAGCTAACTATGGCTACACCTTC
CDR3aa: CASSPWTANYGYTF

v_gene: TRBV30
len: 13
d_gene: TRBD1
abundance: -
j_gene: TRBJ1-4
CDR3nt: TGTGCCTGGAGTGGACAGGGTAATGAAAAACTGTTTTTT
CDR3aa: CAWSGQGNEKLFF

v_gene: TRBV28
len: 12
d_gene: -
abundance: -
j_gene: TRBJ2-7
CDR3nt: TGTGCCAGCAGTTCCTGGCCCTACGAGCAGTACTTC
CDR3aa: CASSSWPYEQYF

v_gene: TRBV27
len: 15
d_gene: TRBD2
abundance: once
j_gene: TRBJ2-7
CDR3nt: TGTGCCAGCAGTCTAGGGGGGACTAGCGGCTACGAGCAGTACTTC
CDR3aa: CASSLGGTSGYEQYF

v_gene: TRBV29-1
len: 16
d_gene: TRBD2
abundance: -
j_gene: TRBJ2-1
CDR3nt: TGCAGCGTTGGCTCCCTAGCGGGGGCGACCTACAATGAGCAGTTCTTC
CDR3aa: CSVGSLAGATYNEQFF

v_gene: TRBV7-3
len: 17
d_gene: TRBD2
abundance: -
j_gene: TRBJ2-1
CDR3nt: TGTGCCAGCACCAGCAGGGCTAGCGGGGGGGTGTACAATGAGCAGTTCTTC
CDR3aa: CASTSRASGGVYNEQFF

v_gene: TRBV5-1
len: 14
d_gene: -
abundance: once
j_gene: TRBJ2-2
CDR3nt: TGCGCCAGCAGCCCCAGGTGGCCCACCGGGGAGCTGTTTTTT
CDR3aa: CASSPRWPTGELFF

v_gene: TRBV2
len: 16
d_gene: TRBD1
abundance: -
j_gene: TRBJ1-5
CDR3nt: TGTGCCAGCAGTGGGACAGGGGGCCATAGCAATCAGCCCCAGCATTTT
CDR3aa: CASSGTGGHSNQPQHF

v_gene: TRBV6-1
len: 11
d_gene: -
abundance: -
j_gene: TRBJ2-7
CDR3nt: TGTGCCAGCAGATCACCCCGAACACAGTACTTC
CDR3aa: CASRSPRTQYF

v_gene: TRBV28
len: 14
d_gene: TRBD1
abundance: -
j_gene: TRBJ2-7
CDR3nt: TGTGCCGCCTCCGGGACAGGGGCGAAGTACGAGCAGTACTTC
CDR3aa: CAASGTGAKYEQYF

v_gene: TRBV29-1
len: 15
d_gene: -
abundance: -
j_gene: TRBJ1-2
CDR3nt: TGCAGCGTTGAAGAAGGGGGGGGCATTTACTATGGCTACACCTTC
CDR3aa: CSVEEGGGIYYGYTF

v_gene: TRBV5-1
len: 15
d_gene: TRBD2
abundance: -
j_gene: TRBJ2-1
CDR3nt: TGCGCCAGCAGCTTAGGACTAGCCTGGTACAATGAGCAGTTCTTC
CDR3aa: CASSLGLAWYNEQFF

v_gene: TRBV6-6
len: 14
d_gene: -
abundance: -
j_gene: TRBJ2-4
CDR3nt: TGTGCCAGCAGCTGGGGACTCGAAAGAAACATTCAGTACTTC
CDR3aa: CASSWGLERNIQYF

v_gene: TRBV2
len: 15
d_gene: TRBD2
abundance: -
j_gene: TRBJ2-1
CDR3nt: TGTGCCAGCTGTCAAACCGGGACTATTCCGTTTGAGCAGTTCTTC
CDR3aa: CASCQTGTIPFEQFF

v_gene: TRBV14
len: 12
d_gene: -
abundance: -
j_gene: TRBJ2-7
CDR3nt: TGTGCCAGCAGCCCTGACAGGATCGAGCAGTACTTC
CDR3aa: CASSPDRIEQYF

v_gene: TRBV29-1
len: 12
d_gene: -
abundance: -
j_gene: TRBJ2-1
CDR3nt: TGCAGCGTTGGTAGAACCTACAATGAGCAGTTCTTC
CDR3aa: CSVGRTYNEQFF

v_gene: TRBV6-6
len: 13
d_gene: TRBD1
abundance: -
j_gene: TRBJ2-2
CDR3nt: TGTGCCATCGAGGGGGCGAATACCGGGGAGCTGTTTTTT
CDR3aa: CAIEGANTGELFF

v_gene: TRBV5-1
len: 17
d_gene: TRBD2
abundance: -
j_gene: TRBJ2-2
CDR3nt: TGCGCCAGCAGCCCACCCACCGGGACTACTAACACCGGGGAGCTGTTTTTT
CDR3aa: CASSPPTGTTNTGELFF

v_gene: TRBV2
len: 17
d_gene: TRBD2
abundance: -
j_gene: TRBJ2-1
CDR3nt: TGTGCCAGCAGGGCGACTAGCGGGGGGGTCTCCTACAATGAGCAGTTCTTC
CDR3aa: CASRATSGGVSYNEQFF

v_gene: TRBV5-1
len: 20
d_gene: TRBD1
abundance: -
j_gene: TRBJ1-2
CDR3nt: TGCGCCAGCAGCTTGTGGGGTGGAAGTGTTGCGGGACAGGGACACTATGGCTACACCTTC
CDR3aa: CASSLWGGSVAGQGHYGYTF

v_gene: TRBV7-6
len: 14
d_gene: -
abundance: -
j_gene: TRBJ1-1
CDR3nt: TGTGCCAGCAGCCCCCGGGTCATCAACACTGAAGCTTTCTTT
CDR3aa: CASSPRVINTEAFF

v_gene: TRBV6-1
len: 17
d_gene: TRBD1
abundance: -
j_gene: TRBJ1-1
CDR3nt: TGTGCCAGCAGTGAAACACCCTGGACAGGGATGAACACTGAAGCTTTCTTT
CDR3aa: CASSETPWTGMNTEAFF

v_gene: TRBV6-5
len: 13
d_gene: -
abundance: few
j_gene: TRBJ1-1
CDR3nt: TGTGCCAGCAGTAACGCAGGGTGGACTGAAGCTTTCTTT
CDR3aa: CASSNAGWTEAFF

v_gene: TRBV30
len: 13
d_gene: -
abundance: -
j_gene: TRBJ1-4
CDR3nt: TGTGCCTGGAGGGGCAGGGGTAAGGAAAAACTGTTTTTT
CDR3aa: CAWRGRGKEKLFF

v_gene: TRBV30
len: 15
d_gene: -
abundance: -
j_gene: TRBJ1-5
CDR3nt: TGTGCCTGGAGTAACCGGGGGATTAGGAATCAGCCCCAGCATTTT
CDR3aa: CAWSNRGIRNQPQHF

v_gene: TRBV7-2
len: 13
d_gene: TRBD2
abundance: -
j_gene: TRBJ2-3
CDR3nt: TGTGCTCTAGCGGGAGGAATCACAGATACGCAGTATTTT
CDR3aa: CALAGGITDTQYF

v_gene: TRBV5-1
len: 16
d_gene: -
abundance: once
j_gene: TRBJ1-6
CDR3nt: TGCGCCAGCAGCTTTAAACTCCACTCCTATAATTCACCCCTCCACTTT
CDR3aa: CASSFKLHSYNSPLHF

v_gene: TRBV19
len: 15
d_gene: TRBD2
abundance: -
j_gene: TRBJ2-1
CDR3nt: TGTGCCAGTAGTTTTACCGGGAGGGCCTACAATGAGCAGTTCTTC
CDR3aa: CASSFTGRAYNEQFF

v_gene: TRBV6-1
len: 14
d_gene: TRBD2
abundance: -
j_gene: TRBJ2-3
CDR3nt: TGTGCCAGCAGACCCGCGGGGGGGCTGGGTACGCAGTATTTT
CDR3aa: CASRPAGGLGTQYF

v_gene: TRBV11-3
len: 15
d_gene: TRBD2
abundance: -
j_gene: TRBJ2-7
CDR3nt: TGTGCCAGCAGCTTAGCTAGCGGGCCGTCCTACGAGCAGTACTTC
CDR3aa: CASSLASGPSYEQYF

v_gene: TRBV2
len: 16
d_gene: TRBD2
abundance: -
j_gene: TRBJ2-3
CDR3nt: TGTGCCAGCACCAGACTAGCGGGATGGGACACAGATACGCAGTATTTT
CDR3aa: CASTRLAGWDTDTQYF

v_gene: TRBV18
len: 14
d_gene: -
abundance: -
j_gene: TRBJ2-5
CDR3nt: TGTGCCAGCTCACTACTCGGTCGAGGAGAGACCCAGTACTTC
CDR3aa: CASSLLGRGETQYF

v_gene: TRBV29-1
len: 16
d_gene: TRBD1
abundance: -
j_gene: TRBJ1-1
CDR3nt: TGCAGCGTTCTTGGGACAGGGGGTACATCGGGCACTGAAGCTTTCTTT
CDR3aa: CSVLGTGGTSGTEAFF

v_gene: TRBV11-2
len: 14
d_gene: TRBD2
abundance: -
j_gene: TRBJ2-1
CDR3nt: TGTGCCAGCAGCCCCCCAGCGGGAGGGAATGAGCAGTTCTTC
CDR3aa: CASSPPAGGNEQFF

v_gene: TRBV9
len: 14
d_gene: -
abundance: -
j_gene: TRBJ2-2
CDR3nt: TGTGCCAGCAGCGCAGGGGGGCGCACCGGGGAGCTGTTTTTT
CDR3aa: CASSAGGRTGELFF

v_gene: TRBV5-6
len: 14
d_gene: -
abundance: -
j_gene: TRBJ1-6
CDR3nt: TGTGCCAGCAGCTTGGCGCAGGGGAGATCACCCCTCCACTTT
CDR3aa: CASSLAQGRSPLHF

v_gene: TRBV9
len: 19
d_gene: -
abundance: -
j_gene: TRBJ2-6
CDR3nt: TGTGCCAGCAGCGTAGATTCGTATGGAGTTTACTCTGGGGCCAACGTCCTGACTTTC
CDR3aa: CASSVDSYGVYSGANVLTF

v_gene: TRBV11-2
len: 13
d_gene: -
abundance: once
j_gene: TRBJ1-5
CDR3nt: TGTGCCAGCAGCTTAGGGAGGGGTCAGCCCCAGCATTTT
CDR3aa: CASSLGRGQPQHF

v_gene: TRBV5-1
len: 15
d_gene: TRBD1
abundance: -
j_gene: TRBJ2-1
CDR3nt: TGCGCCAGCAGCTTAGGGACAGCCTCCTACAATGAGCAGTTCTTC
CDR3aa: CASSLGTASYNEQFF